This TCR beta chain was profiled in a study of shared clonotypes between healthy human individuals. With respect to this clone: The target antigen is unknown.

Method: immunoSEQ multiplex PCR; TCRdb's copy keeps in-frame clones and lacks some. The sample includes 1.4 million or so clones, around 98.5% of them seen just once. Study-level findings and limits: Naive CD4 clonotype sharing across several donors was approximately 5.2%.

Between the trimmed V and J ends, which lost 4 bases and 3 bases, there was a span of 10 bases. CDR3 length: 13 amino acids. The V gene's germline CDR1 is LNHDA and CDR2 SQIVND (reference sequence). This chain links TRBV19 with TRBJ2-7; D possibly matches TRBD1 or TRBD2 (6 bases each). The TCR sequence derives from a man younger than 45 in good health. Input material: naive CD4+ T cells sorted from blood. Sample subset: CD45RA+ positively selected. Here the CDR3 reads CASSRRDNYEQYF. Here the CDR3 DNA reads TGTGCCAGTAGTAGGAGGGACAACTACGAGCAGTACTTC.